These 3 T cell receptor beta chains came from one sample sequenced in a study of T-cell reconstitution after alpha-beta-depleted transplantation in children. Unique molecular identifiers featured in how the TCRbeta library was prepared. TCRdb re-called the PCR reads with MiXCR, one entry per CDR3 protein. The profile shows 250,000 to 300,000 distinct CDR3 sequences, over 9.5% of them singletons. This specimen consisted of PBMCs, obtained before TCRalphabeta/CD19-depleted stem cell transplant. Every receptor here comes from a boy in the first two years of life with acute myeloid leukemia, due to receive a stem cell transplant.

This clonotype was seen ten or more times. The chain's CDR3 is CASSFDREPAFF. The CDR3 bases are TGTGCCAGCAGTTTCGACAGGGAGCCGGCTTTCTTT. The chain uses TRBV12-3 or TRBV12-4 and TRBJ1-1; 7 nucleotides match TRBD1. The CDR3 is 12 residues long. After removal of 3 bases from V and 11 bases from J, the junction contained 6 bases not matched to a gene.

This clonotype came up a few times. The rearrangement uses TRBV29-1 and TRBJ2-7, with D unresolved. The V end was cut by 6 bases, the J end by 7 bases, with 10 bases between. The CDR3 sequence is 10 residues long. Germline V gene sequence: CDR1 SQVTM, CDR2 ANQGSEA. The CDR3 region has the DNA TGCAGCGTGGGCTACCCTGAGCAGTACTTC. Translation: CSVGYPEQYF.

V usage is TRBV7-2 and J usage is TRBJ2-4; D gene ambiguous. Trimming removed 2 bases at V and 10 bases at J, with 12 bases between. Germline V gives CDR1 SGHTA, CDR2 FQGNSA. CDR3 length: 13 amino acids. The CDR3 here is CASSLTADAIQYF. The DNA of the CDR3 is TGTGCCAGCAGCTTAACGGCTGACGCGATTCAGTACTTC. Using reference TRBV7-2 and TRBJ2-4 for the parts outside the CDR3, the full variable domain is GAGVSQSPSNKVTEKGKDVELRCDPISGHTALYWYRQSLGQGLEFLIYFQGNSAPDKSGLPSDRFSAERTGGSVSTLTIQRTQQEDSAVYLCASSLTADAIQYFGAGTRLSVL.